This T cell receptor (beta chain) was recovered during a study of a mutant IDH1 vaccine in newly diagnosed glioma. The CDR3 extends over 15 amino acids. Trimming left V 0 bases short and J 1 base short, with 9 bases between. Germline loops: CDR1 SGHRS, CDR2 YFSETQ. For this clone: The antigen remains undetermined.

Time point defined: week 11, during vaccination. A single vaccine dose contained 300 ug of mutant IDH1 20-mer peptide, and topical imiquimod was used with it. Points from the study as a whole: Apparently, pseudoprogression bore no relation to changes among the top peripheral T cell clonotypes.

This table comes from immunoSEQ multiplex PCR, and its TCRdb copy is limited to in-frame clones, with some not included. The sample has 40,000 or so clones, less than 90% seen once. This specimen was PBMCs, taken from a glioma patient whose treatment included an IDH1 peptide vaccine. The receptor was derived from a man aged 35-49 years with glioma. This sequence joins TRBV5-1 and TRBJ2-3; D is unresolved. In nucleotides, the CDR3 is TGCGCCAGCAGCTTGGGGGCCTTAGGCACAGATACGCAGTATTTT. It yields the protein CASSLGALGTDTQYF. Full variable domain (missing parts from reference TRBV5-1 and TRBJ2-3): KAGVTQTPRYLIKTRGQQVTLSCSPISGHRSVSWYQQTPGQGLQFLFEYFSETQRNKGNFPGRFSGRQFSNSRSEMNVSTLELGDSALYLCASSLGALGTDTQYFGPGTRLTVL.